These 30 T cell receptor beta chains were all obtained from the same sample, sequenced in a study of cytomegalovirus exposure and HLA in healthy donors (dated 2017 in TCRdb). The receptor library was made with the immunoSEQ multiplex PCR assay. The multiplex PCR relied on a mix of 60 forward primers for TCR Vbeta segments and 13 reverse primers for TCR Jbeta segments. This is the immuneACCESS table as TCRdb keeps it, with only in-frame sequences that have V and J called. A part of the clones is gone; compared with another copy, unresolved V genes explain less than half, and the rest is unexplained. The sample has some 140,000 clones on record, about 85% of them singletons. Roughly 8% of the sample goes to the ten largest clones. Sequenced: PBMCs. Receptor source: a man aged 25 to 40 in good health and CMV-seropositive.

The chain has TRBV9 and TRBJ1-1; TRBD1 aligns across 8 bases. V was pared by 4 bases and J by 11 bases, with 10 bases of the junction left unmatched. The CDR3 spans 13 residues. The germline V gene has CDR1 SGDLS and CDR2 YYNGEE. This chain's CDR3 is CASSSRGPELAFF. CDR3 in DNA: TGTGCCAGCAGCTCCAGGGGGCCTGAACTGGCTTTCTTT.

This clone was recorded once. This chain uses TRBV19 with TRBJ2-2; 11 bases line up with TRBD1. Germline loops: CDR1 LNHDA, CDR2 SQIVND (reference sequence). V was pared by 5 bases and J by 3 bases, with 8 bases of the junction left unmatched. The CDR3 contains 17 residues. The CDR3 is CASSSRTGGVYTGELFF. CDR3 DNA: TGTGCCAGTAGTTCCCGGACAGGGGGCGTATACACCGGGGAGCTGTTTTTT.

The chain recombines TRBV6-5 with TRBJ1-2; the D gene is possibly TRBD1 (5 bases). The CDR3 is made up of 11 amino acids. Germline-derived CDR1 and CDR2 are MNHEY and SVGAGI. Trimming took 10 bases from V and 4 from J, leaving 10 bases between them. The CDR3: CATSGGYGYTF. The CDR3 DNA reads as TGTGCCACCTCGGGGGGCTATGGCTACACCTTC.

This chain's CDR3 is CASSLPGENIQYF. The CDR3 region has the DNA TGTGCCAGCAGCTTACCAGGCGAAAACATTCAGTACTTC. V usage is TRBV5-4 and J usage is TRBJ2-4, with unresolved D. CDR3 length: 13 amino acids. Germline loops: CDR1 SGHNT, CDR2 YYREEE (reference sequence). V was pared by 2 bases and J by 5 bases, with 8 bases between.

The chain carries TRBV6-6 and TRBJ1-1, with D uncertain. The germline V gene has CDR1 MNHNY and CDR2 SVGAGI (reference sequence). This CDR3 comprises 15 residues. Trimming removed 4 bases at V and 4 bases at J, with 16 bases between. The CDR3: CASSSSTGLVTEAFF. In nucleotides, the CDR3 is TGTGCCAGCAGTTCAAGCACGGGTTTGGTCACTGAAGCTTTCTTT.

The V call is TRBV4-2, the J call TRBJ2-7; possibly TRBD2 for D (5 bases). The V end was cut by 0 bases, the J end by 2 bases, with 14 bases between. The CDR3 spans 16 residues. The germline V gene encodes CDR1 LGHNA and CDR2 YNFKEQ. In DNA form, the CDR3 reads TGTGCCAGCAGCCAAGATGGAGGAGACACCGCCTACGAGCAGTACTTC. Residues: CASSQDGGDTAYEQYF.

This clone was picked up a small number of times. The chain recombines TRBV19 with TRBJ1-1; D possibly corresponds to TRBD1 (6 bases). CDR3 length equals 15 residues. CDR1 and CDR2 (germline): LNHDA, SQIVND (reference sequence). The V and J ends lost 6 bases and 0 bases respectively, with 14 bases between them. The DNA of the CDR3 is TGTGCCAGTAGCACAGGGAGGGTGATGAACACTGAAGCTTTCTTT. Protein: CASSTGRVMNTEAFF.

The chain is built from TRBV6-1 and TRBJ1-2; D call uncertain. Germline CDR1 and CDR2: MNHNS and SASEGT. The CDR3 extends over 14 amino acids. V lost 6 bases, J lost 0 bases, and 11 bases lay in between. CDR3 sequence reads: CASSPVTANYGYTF. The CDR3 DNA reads TGTGCCAGCAGCCCAGTCACAGCTAACTATGGCTACACCTTC.

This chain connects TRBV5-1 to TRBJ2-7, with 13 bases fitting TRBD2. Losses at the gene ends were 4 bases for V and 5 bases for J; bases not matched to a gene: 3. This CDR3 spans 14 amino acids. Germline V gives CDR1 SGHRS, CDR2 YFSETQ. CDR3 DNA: TGCGCCAGCAGCCCTGGGACTAGCGGGAACGAGCAGTACTTC. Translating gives CASSPGTSGNEQYF.

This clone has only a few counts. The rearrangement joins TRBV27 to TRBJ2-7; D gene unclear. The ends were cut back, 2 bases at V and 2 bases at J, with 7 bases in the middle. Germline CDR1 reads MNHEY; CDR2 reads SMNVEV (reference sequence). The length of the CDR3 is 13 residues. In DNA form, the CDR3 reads TGTGCCAGCAGTTTAAGTCAGACCTACGAGCAGTACTTC. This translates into CASSLSQTYEQYF.

The CDR3 coding sequence is TGCGCCAGCAGTCAATCGCGTATAGTGGCAGGGGGCAAAGATACGCAGTATTTT. It translates to CASSQSRIVAGGKDTQYF. J is TRBJ2-3 and V is TRBV23-1; 8 bases align to TRBD1. TRBV23-1 is an ORF for which the function is uncertain. The CDR3 consists of 18 residues. V was pared by 0 bases and J by 5 bases, with 13 bases of the junction left unmatched.

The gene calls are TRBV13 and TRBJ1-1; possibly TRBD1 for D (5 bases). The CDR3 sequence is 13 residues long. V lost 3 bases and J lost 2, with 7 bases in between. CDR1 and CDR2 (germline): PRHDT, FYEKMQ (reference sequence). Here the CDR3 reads CASSFRGNTEAFF. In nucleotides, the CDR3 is TGTGCCAGCAGCTTTAGGGGAAACACTGAAGCTTTCTTT. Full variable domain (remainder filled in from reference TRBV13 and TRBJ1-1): AAGVIQSPRHLIKEKRETATLKCYPIPRHDTVYWYQQGPGQDPQFLISFYEKMQSDKGSIPDRFSAQQFSDYHSELNMSSLELGDSALYFCASSFRGNTEAFFGQGTRLTVV.

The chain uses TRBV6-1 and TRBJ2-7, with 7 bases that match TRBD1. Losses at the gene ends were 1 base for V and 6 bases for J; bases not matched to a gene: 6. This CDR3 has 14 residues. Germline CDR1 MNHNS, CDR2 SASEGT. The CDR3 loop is CASSEVTYRGEQYF. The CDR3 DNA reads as TGTGCCAGCAGTGAAGTGACCTACAGGGGCGAGCAGTACTTC.

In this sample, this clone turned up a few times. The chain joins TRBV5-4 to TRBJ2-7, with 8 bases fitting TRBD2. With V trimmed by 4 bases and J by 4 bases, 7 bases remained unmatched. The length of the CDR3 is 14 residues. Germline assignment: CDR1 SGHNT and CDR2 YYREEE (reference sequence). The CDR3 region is CASSPDGRAYEQYF. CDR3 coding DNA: TGTGCCAGCAGCCCGGACGGGAGGGCGTACGAGCAGTACTTC.

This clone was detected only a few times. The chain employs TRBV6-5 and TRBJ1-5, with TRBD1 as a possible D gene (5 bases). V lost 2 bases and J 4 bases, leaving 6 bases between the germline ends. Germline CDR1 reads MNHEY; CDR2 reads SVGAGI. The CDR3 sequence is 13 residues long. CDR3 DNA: TGTGCCAGCAGTTACGGGGGGAATCAGCCCCAGCATTTT. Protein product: CASSYGGNQPQHF.

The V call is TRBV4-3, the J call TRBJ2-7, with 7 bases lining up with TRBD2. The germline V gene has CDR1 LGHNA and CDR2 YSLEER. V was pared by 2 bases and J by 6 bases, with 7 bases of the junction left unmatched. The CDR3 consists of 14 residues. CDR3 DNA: TGCGCCAGCAGCCAAATGAACCTAGCGGCCGAGCAGTACTTC. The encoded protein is CASSQMNLAAEQYF.

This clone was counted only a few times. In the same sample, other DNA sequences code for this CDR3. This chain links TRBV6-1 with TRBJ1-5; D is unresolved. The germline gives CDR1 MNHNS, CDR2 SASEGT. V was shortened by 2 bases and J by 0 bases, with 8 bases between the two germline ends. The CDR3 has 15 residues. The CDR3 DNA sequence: TGTGCCAGCAGTGAATTTGGAGGTAGCAATCAGCCCCAGCATTTT. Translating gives CASSEFGGSNQPQHF.

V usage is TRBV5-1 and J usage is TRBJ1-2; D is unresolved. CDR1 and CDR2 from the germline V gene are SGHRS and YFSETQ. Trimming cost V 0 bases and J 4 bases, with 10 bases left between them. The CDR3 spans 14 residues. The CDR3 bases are TGCGCCAGCAGCTTGGAAATTGGTAGCTATGGCTACACCTTC. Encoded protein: CASSLEIGSYGYTF.

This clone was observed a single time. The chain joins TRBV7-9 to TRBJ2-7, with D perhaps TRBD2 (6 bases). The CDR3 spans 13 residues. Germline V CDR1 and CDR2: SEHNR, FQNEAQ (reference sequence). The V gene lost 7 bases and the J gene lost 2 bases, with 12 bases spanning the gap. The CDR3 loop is CASTSPGAYEQYF. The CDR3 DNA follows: TGTGCCAGCACCTCTCCGGGGGCCTACGAGCAGTACTTC.

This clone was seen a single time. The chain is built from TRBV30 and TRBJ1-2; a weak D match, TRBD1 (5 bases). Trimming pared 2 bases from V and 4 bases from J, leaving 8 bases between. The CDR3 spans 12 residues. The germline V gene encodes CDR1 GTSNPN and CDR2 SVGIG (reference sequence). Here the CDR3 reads CAWSMGGYGYTF. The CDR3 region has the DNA TGTGCCTGGAGTATGGGGGGCTATGGCTACACCTTC.

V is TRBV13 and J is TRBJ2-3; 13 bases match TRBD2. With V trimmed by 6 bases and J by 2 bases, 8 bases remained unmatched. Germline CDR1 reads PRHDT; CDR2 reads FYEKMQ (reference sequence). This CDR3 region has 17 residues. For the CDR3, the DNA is TGTGCCAGCAGAGAAGCTGGACTAGCGGGAGCCACAGATACGCAGTATTTT. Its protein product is CASREAGLAGATDTQYF.

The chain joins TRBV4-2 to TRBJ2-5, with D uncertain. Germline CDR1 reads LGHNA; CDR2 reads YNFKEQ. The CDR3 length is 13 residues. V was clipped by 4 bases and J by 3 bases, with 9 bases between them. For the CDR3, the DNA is TGTGCCAGCAGCCCTCGTGCAGAAGAGACCCAGTACTTC. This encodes CASSPRAEETQYF.

The CDR3 here is CASSVAQGLVYEQYF. The CDR3 DNA is TGTGCCAGCAGCGTAGCCCAGGGACTCGTCTACGAGCAGTACTTC. V usage is TRBV9 and J usage is TRBJ2-7; D is perhaps TRBD2 (6 bases). CDR3 length: 15 amino acids. Germline CDR1 and CDR2: SGDLS and YYNGEE. The ends were cut back, 0 bases at V and 3 bases at J, with 13 bases in the middle.

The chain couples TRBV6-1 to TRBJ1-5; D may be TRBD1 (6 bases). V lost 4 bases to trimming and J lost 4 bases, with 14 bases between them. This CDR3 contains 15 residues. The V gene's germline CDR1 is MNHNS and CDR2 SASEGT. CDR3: CASSGRTDANQPQHF. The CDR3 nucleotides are TGTGCCAGCAGTGGAAGGACAGACGCTAATCAGCCCCAGCATTTT.

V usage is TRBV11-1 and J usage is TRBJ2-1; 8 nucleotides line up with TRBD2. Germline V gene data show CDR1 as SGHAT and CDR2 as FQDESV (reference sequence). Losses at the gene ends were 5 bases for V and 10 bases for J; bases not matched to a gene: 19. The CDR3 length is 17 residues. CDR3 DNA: TGTGCCAGCAGCCCCCTCTGGTCCAGCGGGAGTTTTTACGAGCAGTTCTTC. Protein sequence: CASSPLWSSGSFYEQFF.

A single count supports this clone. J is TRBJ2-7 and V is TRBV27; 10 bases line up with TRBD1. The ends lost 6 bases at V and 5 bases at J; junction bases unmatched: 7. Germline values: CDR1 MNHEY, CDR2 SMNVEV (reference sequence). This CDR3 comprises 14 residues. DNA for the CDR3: TGTGCCAGCAGAGACAGGGGGCGACAGGACGAGCAGTACTTC. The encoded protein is CASRDRGRQDEQYF.

The CDR3 region is CASSRTTTEQFF. CDR3 nucleotide sequence: TGTGCCAGCAGTCGGACAACGACTGAGCAGTTCTTC. The rearrangement joins TRBV6-5 to TRBJ2-1; possibly TRBD1 for D (5 bases). Germline-derived CDR1 and CDR2 are MNHEY and SVGAGI. The CDR3 has 12 amino acids. V was clipped by 5 bases and J by 9 bases, with 11 bases between them.

The CDR3: CASSEGTSGISHEQFF. In nucleotides, the CDR3 is TGTGCCAGCAGTGAAGGGACTAGCGGGATTAGCCATGAGCAGTTCTTC. The chain has TRBV2 and TRBJ2-1; 12 bases fit TRBD2. V trimming: 1 base; J trimming: 8 bases; junction bases outside the gene matches: 6. This CDR3 region has 16 residues. The V gene's germline CDR1 is SNHLY and CDR2 FYNNEI.

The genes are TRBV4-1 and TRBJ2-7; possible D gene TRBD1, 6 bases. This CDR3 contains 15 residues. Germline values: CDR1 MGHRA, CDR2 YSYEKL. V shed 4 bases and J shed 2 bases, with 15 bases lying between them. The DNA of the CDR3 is TGCGCCAGCAGCCCCGAGACAGGTTATACCTACGAGCAGTACTTC. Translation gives CASSPETGYTYEQYF.

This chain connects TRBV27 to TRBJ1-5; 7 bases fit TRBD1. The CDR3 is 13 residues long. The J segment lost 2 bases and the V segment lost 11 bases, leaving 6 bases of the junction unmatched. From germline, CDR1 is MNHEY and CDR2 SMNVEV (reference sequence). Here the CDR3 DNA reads TGTGCCGGACAGGTTTTCGGCAATCAGCCCCAGCATTTT. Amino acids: CAGQVFGNQPQHF.